The following is a T cell receptor (beta chain) sequence with its context. Its antigen remains unknown. Patients selected for sequencing had displayed CD8+CD57+ cell expansion by flow cytometry. The germline V gene has CDR1 MGHDK and CDR2 SYGVNS. The CDR3 extends over 16 amino acids. According to the study, genomic DNA was the template for TCR beta VDJ and CDR3 profiling. Via MiXCR, TCRdb re-called the reads, giving one row per CDR3 protein. Of about 54,000 distinct CDR3 sequences listed, just over 55% are singletons. This sample is drawn from a study of CD8+CD57+ T cells in acquired aplastic anemia. Study at large: Sorted CD4+ and CD8+ cells gave a mean 3.2 ug DNA, range about 0.19 to 27.4 ug. Whole-study results and caveats: With respect to CD8+ Simpson's diversity, patients and controls did not differ significantly.

This receptor was identified in a human donor with aplastic anemia. The chain carries TRBV25-1 and TRBJ2-7; 9 positions match TRBD2. The end of the DNA fits TRBJ2-5 better, so the J call may be wrong. Sample: sorted CD4+, CD8+, or CD8+CD57+ T cells (not recorded which) from PBMCs. CDR3 coding DNA: TGTGCCAGCAGTGAAGGAGCGGGGGGCGGTGGAGAGACCCAGTACTTC. Translation gives CASSEGAGGGGETQYF.